Listed below are T cell receptor beta chains from one sample, sequenced in a study of cytomegalovirus exposure and HLA in healthy donors. Produced via immunoSEQ multiplex PCR; TCRdb's table is partial and in-frame only. The repertoire includes about 180,000 clones, around 80% of them detected once, and more than 5% sits in the top ten. The sequencing sample was made of PBMCs. Receptor source: a man in his forties or fifties in good health and CMV-seronegative. Each CDR3 is given with its conserved first and last residue. A D gene is named only where the DNA matches it firmly. Rows give clone size only sometimes, using once, few, many, or a class for an expanded clone.

d_gene | j_gene | v_gene | abundance | CDR3nt | CDR3aa
- | TRBJ2-7 | TRBV19 | - | TGTGCCAGTAGTTCCCCCGGGACACTCTACGAGCAGTACTTC | CASSSPGTLYEQYF
- | TRBJ1-2 | TRBV7-8 | - | TGTGCCAGCAGCTTAGCGGGACACACCAACTATGGCTACACCTTC | CASSLAGHTNYGYTF
- | TRBJ2-3 | TRBV19 | - | TGTGCCAGTAGTTGGCGGGGTACGCAGTATTTT | CASSWRGTQYF
TRBD2 | TRBJ2-1 | TRBV5-3 | few | TGTGCCAGAAGCCTCTCGTCCGCGGGGGGGGGCCGCGATGAGCAGTTCTTC | CARSLSSAGGGRDEQFF
- | TRBJ1-3 | TRBV5-1 | few | TGCGCCAGCAGCTTGGTGGGAGACGGAAACACCATATATTTT | CASSLVGDGNTIYF
- | TRBJ1-5 | TRBV4-3 | - | TGCGCCAGCAGCCAAGAATATGGCCCCAGCAATCAGCCCCAGCATTTT | CASSQEYGPSNQPQHF
- | TRBJ1-1 | TRBV6-1 | - | TGTGCCAGCAGTGACTGGTCCGGGAGGGCGAACACTGAAGCTTTCTTT | CASSDWSGRANTEAFF
TRBD1 | TRBJ2-3 | TRBV14 | once | TGTGCCAGCAGCCCAGGGGGTAGCTTGGCTCCGCAGTATTTT | CASSPGGSLAPQYF
- | TRBJ2-3 | TRBV7-9 | few | TGTGCCAGCAGCCCACCGTACGATAGCGATACGCAGTATTTT | CASSPPYDSDTQYF
- | TRBJ2-7 | TRBV4-3 | - | TGCGCCAGCAGCCAAGGAGGCTCCACCTACGAGCAGTACTTC | CASSQGGSTYEQYF
- | TRBJ1-1 | TRBV11-3 | - | TGTGCCAGCAGCTTGGGGTTCGGGACAAAGAACACTGAAGCTTTCTTT | CASSLGFGTKNTEAFF
- | TRBJ2-2 | TRBV11-2 | - | TGTGCCAGCAGCACCGGGAAAGGTGGCACCGGGGAGCTGTTTTTT | CASSTGKGGTGELFF
- | TRBJ2-1 | TRBV19 | - | TGTGCCAGTAGTATACGGGGGGCCAACAATGAGCAGTTCTTC | CASSIRGANNEQFF
TRBD1 | TRBJ1-1 | TRBV27 | - | TGTGCCAGTTGGGAACAGGGGCGGGTCACTGAAGCTTTCTTT | CASWEQGRVTEAFF
- | TRBJ1-1 | TRBV7-8 | - | TGTGCCAGCAGCTTAGATGAGGGCCGCACTGAAGCTTTCTTT | CASSLDEGRTEAFF
TRBD1 | TRBJ1-6 | TRBV19 | once | TGTGCCAGTAGCCAGGGGGGGCTGGGACAGGGAAATTCACCCCTCCACTTT | CASSQGGLGQGNSPLHF
TRBD2 | TRBJ2-7 | TRBV4-3 | - | TGCGCCAGCAGCCAAGATTCTAGCGGGATGTACGAGCAGTACTTT | CASSQDSSGMYEQYF
TRBD1 | TRBJ1-4 | TRBV10-3 | few | TGTGCCATCAGCGCCGGGACAGCTATAAATGAAAAACTGTTTTTT | CAISAGTAINEKLFF
- | TRBJ1-4 | TRBV15 | - | TGTGCCACCAGCAGGGACTATAATGAAAAACTGTTTTTT | CATSRDYNEKLFF
- | TRBJ1-2 | TRBV5-6 | - | TGTGCCAGCAGCTTGGGGGGCGGCTACACCTTC | CASSLGGGYTF
- | TRBJ1-5 | TRBV19 | few | TGTGCCAGTAGTGCCGACAGTTATAGCAATCAGCCCCAGCATTTT | CASSADSYSNQPQHF
- | TRBJ2-2 | TRBV5-1 | - | TGCGCCAGCAGCCTGGGGGGAGCCGGGGAGCTGTTTTTT | CASSLGGAGELFF
TRBD1 | TRBJ1-2 | TRBV5-1 | - | TGCGCCAGCAGCTCCCGAGGACAGGGTGGGAACTATGGCTACACCTTC | CASSSRGQGGNYGYTF
TRBD2 | TRBJ2-5 | TRBV18 | - | TGTGCCAGCTCACCCCAAGCGGGAGAGCAAGAGACCCAGTACTTC | CASSPQAGEQETQYF
- | TRBJ1-2 | TRBV10-3 | - | TGTGCCATCAGTGAGGTCTCTGGACCACAGGGACCATCTAACTATGGCTACACCTTC | CAISEVSGPQGPSNYGYTF
- | TRBJ2-3 | TRBV5-1 | - | TGCGCCAGCAGCTTCAAAGATACGCAGTATTTT | CASSFKDTQYF
- | TRBJ2-4 | TRBV29-1 | - | TGCAGCGTTGAGGGGACACCCCCCGGGGACATTCAGTACTTC | CSVEGTPPGDIQYF